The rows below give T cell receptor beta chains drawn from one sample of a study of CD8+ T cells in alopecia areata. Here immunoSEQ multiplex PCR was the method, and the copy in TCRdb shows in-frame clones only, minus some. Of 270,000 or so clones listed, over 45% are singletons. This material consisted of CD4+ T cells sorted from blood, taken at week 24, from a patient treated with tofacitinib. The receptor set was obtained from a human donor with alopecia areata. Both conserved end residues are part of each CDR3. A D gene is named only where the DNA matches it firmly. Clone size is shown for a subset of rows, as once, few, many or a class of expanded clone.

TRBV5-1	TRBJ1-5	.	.	CASSLAGISNQPQHF	TGCGCCAGCAGCTTGGCAGGGATTAGCAATCAGCCCCAGCATTTT
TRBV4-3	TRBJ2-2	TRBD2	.	CASSPRTSGGVILTGELFF	TGCGCCAGCAGCCCGCGGACTAGCGGGGGGGTCATCCTCACCGGGGAGCTGTTTTTT
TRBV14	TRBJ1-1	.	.	CASSQQRTAGAFF	TGTGCCAGCAGCCAACAAAGGACAGCGGGAGCTTTCTTT
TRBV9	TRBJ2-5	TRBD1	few	CASSVGTGANQETQYF	TGTGCCAGCAGCGTAGGGACAGGAGCTAACCAAGAGACCCAGTACTTC
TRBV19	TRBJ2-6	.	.	CASTTAHSGANVLTF	TGTGCCAGTACGACAGCCCACTCTGGGGCCAACGTCCTGACTTTC
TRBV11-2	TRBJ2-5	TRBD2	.	CASSPRSGAQETQYF	TGTGCCAGCAGCCCCCGCAGCGGGGCGCAAGAGACCCAGTACTTC
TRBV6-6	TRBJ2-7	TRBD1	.	CASSSTGKSSYEQYF	TGTGCCAGCAGTTCGACAGGGAAAAGCTCCTACGAGCAGTACTTC
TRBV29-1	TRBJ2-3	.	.	CSVQQRTDSTDTQYF	TGCAGCGTCCAGCAACGGACAGATAGCACAGATACGCAGTATTTT
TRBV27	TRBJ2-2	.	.	CASSLSNANTGELFF	TGTGCCAGCAGTTTATCAAATGCGAACACCGGGGAGCTGTTTTTT
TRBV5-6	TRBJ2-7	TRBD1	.	CASSLGPQGAAEQYF	TGTGCCAGCAGCTTGGGCCCACAGGGGGCCGCCGAGCAGTACTTC
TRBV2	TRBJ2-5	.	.	CASSDMKAGRRETQYF	TGTGCCAGCAGTGATATGAAGGCAGGGAGGCGAGAGACCCAGTACTTC
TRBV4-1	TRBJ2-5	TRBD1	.	CASSPGQHQETQYF	TGCGCCAGCAGCCCGGGACAGCACCAAGAGACCCAGTACTTC
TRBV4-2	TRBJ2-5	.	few	CASSPRTVSRETQYF	TGTGCCAGCAGCCCCCGGACAGTCTCAAGGGAGACCCAGTACTTC
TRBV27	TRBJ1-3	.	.	CASSEGAGNTIYF	TGTGCCAGCAGTGAAGGAGCAGGAAACACCATATATTTT
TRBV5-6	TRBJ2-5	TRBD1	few	CASSLLGTGDQETQYF	TGTGCCAGCAGCTTGCTGGGGACAGGGGACCAAGAGACCCAGTACTTC
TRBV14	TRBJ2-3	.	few	CASSSVPDTQYF	TGTGCCAGCAGCTCTGTACCAGATACGCAGTATTTT
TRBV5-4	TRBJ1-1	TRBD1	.	CASSLGTGNTEAFF	TGTGCCAGCAGCTTGGGGACAGGGAACACTGAAGCTTTCTTT
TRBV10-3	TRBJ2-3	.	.	CAIRGGTDTQYF	TGTGCCATCAGGGGAGGCACAGATACGCAGTATTTT
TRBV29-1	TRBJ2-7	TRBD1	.	CSVDGTGSYEQYF	TGCAGCGTTGATGGGACAGGTTCCTACGAGCAGTACTTC
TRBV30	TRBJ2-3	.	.	CAWSVSLGSDTQYF	TGTGCCTGGAGTGTAAGTTTGGGGTCAGATACGCAGTATTTT
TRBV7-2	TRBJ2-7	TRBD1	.	CASSPGTARYEQYF	TGTGCCAGCAGCCCGGGGACAGCCCGCTACGAGCAGTACTTC
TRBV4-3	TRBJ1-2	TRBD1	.	CASSQETGEGYGYTF	TGCGCCAGCAGCCAAGAAACAGGGGAGGGCTATGGCTACACCTTC
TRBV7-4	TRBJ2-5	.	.	CASSSQSEETQYF	TGTGCCAGCAGCTCCCAGTCCGAAGAGACCCAGTACTTC
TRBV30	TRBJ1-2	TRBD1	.	CAFPGQGPYGYTF	TGTGCCTTCCCGGGACAGGGTCCTTATGGCTACACCTTC
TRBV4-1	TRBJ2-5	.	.	CASSLPGQETQYF	TGCGCCAGCAGCCTCCCGGGGCAAGAGACCCAGTACTTC
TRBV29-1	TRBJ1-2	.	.	CSVDGLDRANYGYTF	TGCAGCGTTGACGGGTTGGACAGAGCTAACTATGGCTACACCTTC
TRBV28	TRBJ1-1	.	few	CASSLVATEAFF	TGTGCCAGCAGTTTAGTGGCCACTGAAGCTTTCTTT
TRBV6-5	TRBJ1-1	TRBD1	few	CASSYSRTGDTEAFF	TGTGCCAGCAGTTACTCGAGGACAGGGGACACTGAAGCTTTCTTT
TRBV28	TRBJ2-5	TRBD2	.	CASSRTSGFQETQYF	TGTGCCAGCAGCCGGACTAGCGGTTTCCAAGAGACCCAGTACTTC
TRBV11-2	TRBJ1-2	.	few	CASRSPGRNYGYTF	TGTGCCAGCAGGTCTCCGGGACGGAACTATGGCTACACCTTC
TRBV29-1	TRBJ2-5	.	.	CSVGIGKTQYF	TGCAGCGTTGGGATTGGGAAGACCCAGTACTTC
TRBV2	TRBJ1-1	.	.	CASSELVEAFF	TGTGCCAGCAGTGAACTCGTTGAAGCTTTCTTT
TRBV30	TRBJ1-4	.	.	CAWSVQGPNEKLFF	TGTGCCTGGAGTGTACAGGGTCCGAATGAAAAACTGTTTTTT
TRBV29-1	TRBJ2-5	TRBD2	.	CSVVLATETQYF	TGCAGCGTTGTACTAGCGACAGAGACCCAGTACTTC
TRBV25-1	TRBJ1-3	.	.	CASSEGTVSGNTIYF	TGTGCCAGCAGTGAGGGCACCGTCTCTGGAAACACCATATATTTT
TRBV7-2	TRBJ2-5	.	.	CASSFGRGSETQYF	TGTGCCAGCAGCTTTGGTCGGGGGAGCGAGACCCAGTACTTC
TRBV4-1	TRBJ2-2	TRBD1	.	CASSPGTGRYTGELFF	TGCGCCAGCAGCCCGGGGACAGGCCGATACACCGGGGAGCTGTTTTTT
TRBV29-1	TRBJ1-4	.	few	CSVPTPSLQATNEKLFF	TGCAGCGTACCCACCCCATCCTTACAAGCAACTAATGAAAAACTGTTTTTT
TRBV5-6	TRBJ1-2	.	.	CASRTPVANYGYTF	TGTGCCAGCCGTACCCCTGTAGCTAACTATGGCTACACCTTC
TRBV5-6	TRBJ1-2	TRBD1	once	CASSWRQGGDYGYTF	TGTGCCAGCAGCTGGAGACAGGGAGGCGACTATGGCTACACCTTC
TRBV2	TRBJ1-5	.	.	CASSVPYSNQPQHF	TGTGCCAGCAGTGTGCCTTATAGCAATCAGCCCCAGCATTTT
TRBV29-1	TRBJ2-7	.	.	CSVSDRGYEQYF	TGCAGCGTCTCCGACCGGGGCTACGAGCAGTACTTC
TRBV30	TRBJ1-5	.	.	CAWSVRVGVTGVNQPQHF	TGTGCCTGGAGTGTACGAGTGGGGGTGACAGGAGTCAATCAGCCCCAGCATTTT
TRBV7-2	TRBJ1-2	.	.	CASSSVGGEAYGYTF	TGTGCCAGCAGCTCTGTCGGCGGAGAGGCGTATGGCTACACCTTC
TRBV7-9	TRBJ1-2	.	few	CASSNRDPDYGYTF	TGTGCCAGCAGCAACCGGGACCCAGATTATGGCTACACCTTC
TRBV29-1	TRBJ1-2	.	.	CSAGAGQLGTF	TGCAGCGCTGGGGCCGGACAGTTAGGCACCTTC
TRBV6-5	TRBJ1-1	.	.	CASSSTVWRIEAFF	TGTGCCAGCAGCTCCACGGTGTGGCGGATCGAAGCTTTCTTT
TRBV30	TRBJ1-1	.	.	CAWRLGGNTEAFF	TGTGCCTGGAGGCTAGGAGGGAACACTGAAGCTTTCTTT
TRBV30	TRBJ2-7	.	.	CAWSGQGPYEQYF	TGTGCCTGGAGTGGTCAGGGTCCCTACGAGCAGTACTTC
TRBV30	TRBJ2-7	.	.	CAWTSFDGYEQYF	TGTGCCTGGACCAGCTTCGACGGGTACGAGCAGTACTTC